There are a few counts of the clone carrying this T cell receptor beta chain. Its antigen is unidentified. Being one base from a much bigger clone, this may be a read error. The source of the sample is a study of T cells in Graves' hyperthyroidism and ophthalmopathy. Germline trimming cut 4 bases from V and 4 bases from J; bases unmatched to any gene: 11. The CDR3 is 16 residues long. Germline values: CDR1 DFQATT, CDR2 SNEGSKA (reference sequence). Exclusion criteria comprised uncontrolled infection, other autoimmune disease, pregnancy or lactation. Diagnostic assessment was based on clinical symptoms, serum thyroxine and TRAb, thyroid ultrasound and orbital computed tomography. Findings and caveats of the study: Ophthalmopathy and stable hyperthyroidism were told apart by a 13 V-J model.

RNA transcripts gave rise to amplified TCR beta CDR3 regions. The TCR CDR3 first-round RT-PCR relied on the HTBI primer set. TCRdb re-analysed the multiplex PCR reads in MiXCR, keeping a single row per CDR3 protein. The sample has 450,000 to 700,000 distinct CDR3 sequences, around 45% seen once. The chain recombines TRBV20-1 with TRBJ2-2; 8 bases align to TRBD1. Sequencing was done on a sample of peripheral blood or thyroid tissue (not recorded which). The TCR originated in a woman under 30 with Graves' hyperthyroidism. The CDR3, as DNA: TGCAGTGCTAAGGGTGAGGGACAGGCGTTCACCGGGGAGCTGTTTTTT. Protein: CSAKGEGQAFTGELFF.